This T cell receptor beta chain was captured in a study of T cell changes during pregnancy in multiple sclerosis. Sequencing was performed with immunoSEQ multiplex PCR; in TCRdb, only in-frame clones are kept and a portion is missing. This table has tens of thousands of clones, 85% to 95% appearing once. With 1 base removed from V and 5 bases from J, the gap between germline ends came to 12 bases. Germline CDR1 and CDR2: PRHDT and FYEKMQ (reference sequence). The CDR3 length is 15 residues. The J gene is TRBJ2-1, the V gene TRBV13, with D possibly being TRBD2 (6 bases). This clonotype was obtained from a female donor with multiple sclerosis, enrolled in a pregnancy study. The starting material was CD8+ T cells from peripheral blood mononuclear cells, obtained in the third trimester of pregnancy. The CDR3: CASSLEHAGNNEQFF. DNA of the CDR3: TGTGCCAGCAGCTTAGAGCACGCGGGGAACAATGAGCAGTTCTTC.